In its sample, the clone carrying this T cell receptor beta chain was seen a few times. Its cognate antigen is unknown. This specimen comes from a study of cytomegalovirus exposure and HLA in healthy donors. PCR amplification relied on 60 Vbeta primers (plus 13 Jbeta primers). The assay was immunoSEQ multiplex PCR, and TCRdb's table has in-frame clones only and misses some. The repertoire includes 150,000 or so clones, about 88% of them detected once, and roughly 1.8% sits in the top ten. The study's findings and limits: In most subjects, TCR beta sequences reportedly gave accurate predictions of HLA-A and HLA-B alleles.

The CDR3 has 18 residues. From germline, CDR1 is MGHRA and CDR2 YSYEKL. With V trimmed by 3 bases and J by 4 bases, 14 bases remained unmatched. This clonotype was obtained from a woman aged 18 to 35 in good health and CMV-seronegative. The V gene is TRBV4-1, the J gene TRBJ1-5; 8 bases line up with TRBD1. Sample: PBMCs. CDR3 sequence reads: CASSQRLRGTGLNQPQHF. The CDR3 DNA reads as TGCGCCAGCAGCCAGCGACTGCGAGGGACAGGACTAAATCAGCCCCAGCATTTT.